Following are 9 T cell receptor beta chains from one sample sequenced in a study of cytomegalovirus exposure and HLA in healthy donors. Researchers ran the PCR with 60 Vbeta and 13 Jbeta primers. Repertoires were generated with immunoSEQ multiplex PCR, while TCRdb's copy carries only in-frame clones and drops some. This table holds under 150,000 clones, roughly three quarters found once. Sequenced input: PBMCs. Every receptor here comes from a man aged 18 to 35 in good health and CMV-seronegative.

The V gene is TRBV5-1, the J gene TRBJ2-1, with 10 positions matching TRBD1. V lost 1 base, J lost 5 bases, and 9 bases stayed unmatched. This CDR3 contains 17 residues. Germline V CDR1 and CDR2: SGHRS, YFSETQ. The CDR3 DNA sequence: TGCGCCAGCAGCTTGACGGTCCCCGGGACAGGGGACAATGAGCAGTTCTTC. Amino acid sequence: CASSLTVPGTGDNEQFF.

V usage is TRBV27 and J usage is TRBJ2-4; TRBD2 aligns across 8 bases. V lost 10 bases to trimming and J lost 1 base; unmatched junction nucleotides: 9. The CDR3 loop spans 15 amino acids. Germline CDR1 MNHEY, CDR2 SMNVEV (reference sequence). DNA for the CDR3: TGTGCCACCTCCGGGGGGGGGCTCGCCAAAAACATTCAGTACTTC. Protein product: CATSGGGLAKNIQYF.

The chain joins TRBV30 to TRBJ1-5; D ambiguous. The CDR3 runs to 13 residues. Germline-derived CDR1 and CDR2 are GTSNPN and SVGIG (reference sequence). The V gene lost 0 bases and the J gene lost 4 bases, with 7 bases spanning the gap. The CDR3 spells CAWSVLRNQPQHF. CDR3 in DNA: TGTGCCTGGAGTGTACTACGGAATCAGCCCCAGCATTTT.

V and J are TRBV15 and TRBJ2-7; 11 bases agree with TRBD1. V trimming: 4 bases; J trimming: 5 bases; junction bases outside the gene matches: 4. The CDR3 spans 14 residues. Germline CDR1 LNHNV, CDR2 YYDKDF (reference sequence). CDR3: CATSKGTGGDEQYF. CDR3 nucleotide sequence: TGTGCCACCAGCAAAGGGACAGGGGGAGACGAGCAGTACTTC.

This chain connects TRBV7-9 to TRBJ1-1; 11 positions match TRBD1. Germline CDR1 SEHNR, CDR2 FQNEAQ (reference sequence). Unmatched junction bases numbered 1, after V lost 4 bases and J lost 3 bases. The CDR3 has 14 residues. In DNA, the CDR3 is TGTGCCAGCAGCTCGGGACAGGGGGACACTGAAGCTTTCTTT. Translation gives CASSSGQGDTEAFF.

CDR3 coding DNA: TGCGCCAGCAGAAACGGGAACTACGAGCAGTACTTC. This gives the protein CASRNGNYEQYF. The chain links TRBV5-1 to TRBJ2-7; TRBD2 might be the D (5 bases). The V gene's germline CDR1 is SGHRS and CDR2 YFSETQ. This CDR3 comprises 12 residues. V was clipped by 5 bases and J by 3 bases, with 9 bases between them.

In regard to this clone: Additional DNA sequences in this sample encode the identical CDR3. The chain carries TRBV7-9 and TRBJ2-7, with 7 bases that match TRBD2. CDR1 is SEHNR, CDR2 FQNEAQ, per germline (reference sequence). The ends lost 2 bases at V and 4 bases at J; junction bases unmatched: 2. This CDR3 has 13 residues. CDR3 nucleotide sequence: TGTGCCAGCAGCTTACTGGGGGGGTACGAGCAGTACTTC. Protein sequence: CASSLLGGYEQYF.

The chain has TRBV11-3 and TRBJ1-4, with a weak D call TRBD1 (6 bases). V lost 3 bases and J 8 bases, leaving 10 bases between the germline ends. Germline V gene lookup returns CDR1 SGHNT and CDR2 YENEEA. This CDR3 is built from 13 residues. The CDR3 protein is CASSFYRDEKLFF. Written as DNA, the CDR3 is TGTGCCAGCAGCTTTTACAGGGACGAAAAACTGTTTTTT.

The chain uses TRBV6-6 and TRBJ2-1; TRBD1 agrees at 8 bases. J lost 2 bases, V lost 5 bases, and 5 bases had no gene match. Per the germline V gene, CDR1 is MNHNY and CDR2 is SVGAGI (reference sequence). The CDR3 spans 15 residues. Here the CDR3 reads CASSQSGGTYNEQFF. CDR3 in DNA: TGTGCCAGCAGTCAGTCAGGGGGCACCTACAATGAGCAGTTCTTC.